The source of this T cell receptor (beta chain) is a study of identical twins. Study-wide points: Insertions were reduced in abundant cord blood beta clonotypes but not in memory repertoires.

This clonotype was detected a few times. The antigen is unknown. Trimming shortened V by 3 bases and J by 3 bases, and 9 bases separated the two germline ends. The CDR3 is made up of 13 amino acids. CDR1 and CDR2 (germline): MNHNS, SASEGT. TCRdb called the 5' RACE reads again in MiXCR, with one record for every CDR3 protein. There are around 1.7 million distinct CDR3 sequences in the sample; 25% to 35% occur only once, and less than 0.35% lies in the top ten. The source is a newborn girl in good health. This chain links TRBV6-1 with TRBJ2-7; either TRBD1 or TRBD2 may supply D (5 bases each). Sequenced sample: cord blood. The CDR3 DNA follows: TGTGCCAGCAGTGAGGGACCGTTCTACGAGCAGTACTTC. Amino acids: CASSEGPFYEQYF.